This is a list of T cell receptor beta chains from one sample in a study of T cells after yellow fever vaccination. TCRdb called the 5' RACE reads again in MiXCR, with one record for every CDR3 protein. Of hundreds of thousands of distinct CDR3 sequences in the sample, 6.2% were seen once. The sample was PBMCs, taken 5 days after the yellow fever booster vaccination. The origin of the receptors is a man aged 30 to 45 who received the YFV17D yellow fever vaccine. The CDR3 runs from the conserved cysteine through the conserved F or W. D genes are given only for firm matches. Some rows mark clone size as missing; the rest say once, few, many or name a class of expanded clone.

CDR3 protein	CDR3 DNA	V gene	clone size	J gene	D gene
CASSFVGANVLTF	TGTGCCAGCAGCTTCGTAGGGGCCAACGTCCTGACTTTC	TRBV5-6	few	TRBJ2-6	.
CAWSLPPYEQYF	TGTGCCTGGAGTCTTCCCCCCTACGAGCAGTACTTC	TRBV30	many	TRBJ2-7	.
CASSQGRSTEQYF	TGTGCCAGCAGCCAAGGGCGCTCCACCGAGCAGTACTTC	TRBV14	many	TRBJ2-7	.
CASSLEASSYEQYF	TGTGCCAGCAGCCTAGAGGCCAGCTCCTACGAGCAGTACTTC	TRBV7-2	many	TRBJ2-7	.
CASSSDRFSTGELFF	TGTGCCAGCAGCTCGGACAGGTTTTCCACCGGGGAGCTGTTTTTT	TRBV7-2	.	TRBJ2-2	TRBD1
CASSRVGGDREGYTF	TGTGCCAGCAGCCGGGTCGGAGGGGACAGGGAAGGCTACACCTTC	TRBV3-1	.	TRBJ1-2	TRBD1
CASSSLGQGKGEQYF	TGTGCCAGCTCATCACTCGGACAGGGGAAAGGCGAGCAGTACTTC	TRBV18	many	TRBJ2-7	TRBD1
CSASSPYEGYTF	TGCAGTGCTAGTTCACCCTACGAGGGCTACACCTTC	TRBV20-1	.	TRBJ1-2	.
CASSPTGRPAANVLTF	TGTGCCAGCTCTCCCACGGGGAGACCGGCGGCCAACGTCCTGACTTTC	TRBV6-2/TRBV6-3	many	TRBJ2-6	.
CASSTPPRTQETQYF	TGTGCCAGCAGTACCCCCCCGCGGACCCAAGAGACCCAGTACTTC	TRBV28	.	TRBJ2-5	.
CASSPPSIRTGNTIYF	TGTGCCAGCTCACCACCGAGCATCCGTACTGGAAACACCATATATTTT	TRBV18	many	TRBJ1-3	.
CASSLSSTQETQYF	TGTGCCAGCAGTTTATCCTCGACCCAAGAGACCCAGTACTTC	TRBV7-9	.	TRBJ2-5	.
CASSQDTAGGYNEQFF	TGCGCCAGCAGCCAAGATACCGCGGGGGGTTACAATGAGCAGTTCTTC	TRBV4-3	few	TRBJ2-1	TRBD2
CASTPDPGNTIYF	TGTGCCAGCACCCCGGACCCTGGAAACACCATATATTTT	TRBV12-3/TRBV12-4	many	TRBJ1-3	.
CASSLVGGSAGELFF	TGTGCCAGCAGCTTAGTCGGGGGGTCGGCCGGGGAGCTGTTTTTT	TRBV7-2	.	TRBJ2-2	TRBD2
CASSQELAGIEETQYF	TGTGCCAGCAGCCAAGAATTAGCGGGAATCGAAGAGACCCAGTACTTC	TRBV3-1	few	TRBJ2-5	TRBD2
CSAAGDGIWDYEQYF	TGCAGTGCAGCCGGAGACGGGATCTGGGACTACGAGCAGTACTTC	TRBV20-1	.	TRBJ2-7	.
CASETSPYNEQFF	TGTGCCAGCGAGACTAGCCCCTACAATGAGCAGTTCTTC	TRBV12-3/TRBV12-4	few	TRBJ2-1	TRBD2
CASSFQTGNQETQYF	TGTGCCAGCAGCTTCCAGACAGGCAACCAAGAGACCCAGTACTTC	TRBV9	few	TRBJ2-5	.
CATSEGRLADTQYF	TGTGCCACCAGTGAGGGGCGGTTGGCAGATACGCAGTATTTT	TRBV24-1	few	TRBJ2-3	.
CASSPAGTGFYEQYF	TGTGCCAGCAGCCCCGCCGGGACAGGTTTCTACGAGCAGTACTTC	TRBV7-2	many	TRBJ2-7	TRBD1
CASSPTGVRQAKNIQYF	TGTGCCAGCTCACCTACAGGGGTTCGACAAGCCAAAAACATTCAGTACTTC	TRBV18	many	TRBJ2-4	TRBD1